One and the same sample provided the 17 T cell receptor beta chains below, sequenced in a study of cytomegalovirus exposure and HLA in healthy donors. Researchers ran the PCR with 60 Vbeta and 13 Jbeta primers. Only in-frame clones appear in the TCRdb table, and some are missing; sequencing was by immunoSEQ multiplex PCR. The sample has roughly 200,000 clones, about 69% seen once; the top ten hold around 3%. The sequenced sample was PBMCs. The source is a male donor in good health and CMV-seronegative.

This sequence joins TRBV2 and TRBJ2-3, with TRBD2 identical over 11 bases. Trimming at V came to 5 bases and at J to 1 base, leaving 2 bases not matched to a gene. Germline V gene lookup returns CDR1 SNHLY and CDR2 FYNNEI. This CDR3 is built from 15 residues. The DNA of the CDR3 is TGTGCCAGCAGTTCACTAGCGGGGGGCACAGATACGCAGTATTTT. Its protein is CASSSLAGGTDTQYF. Complete variable domain (other parts from reference TRBV2 and TRBJ2-3): EPEVTQTPSHQVTQMGQEVILRCVPISNHLYFYWYRQILGQKVEFLVSFYNNEISEKSEIFDDQFSVERPDGSNFTLKIRSTKLEDSAMYFCASSSLAGGTDTQYFGPGTRLTVL.

The V gene is TRBV6-5, the J gene TRBJ1-2; D uncertain. Germline assignment: CDR1 MNHEY and CDR2 SVGAGI. The CDR3 runs 13 residues. V dropped 5 bases and J dropped 4 bases, with 11 bases sitting between them. The CDR3 spells CASSQRVSYGYTF. Here the CDR3 DNA reads TGTGCCAGCAGTCAACGGGTATCCTATGGCTACACCTTC.

The chain carries TRBV6-5 and TRBJ1-2; D is unresolved. Germline CDR1 reads MNHEY; CDR2 reads SVGAGI. Trimming left V 6 bases short and J 3 bases short, with 17 bases between. The CDR3 is made up of 15 amino acids. The CDR3, as DNA: TGTGCCAGCAGGCACCCTCGCCCGGGAGACTATGGCTACACCTTC. Residues: CASRHPRPGDYGYTF.

The chain joins TRBV4-1 to TRBJ2-7; TRBD2 matches at 8 bases. With V trimmed by 0 bases and J by 2 bases, 12 bases remained unmatched. CDR1 and CDR2 from the germline V gene are MGHRA and YSYEKL. The CDR3 covers 18 residues. In DNA form, the CDR3 reads TGCGCCAGCAGCCAAGATCGGGGGGGGGCAGACTTAACCTACGAGCAGTACTTC. It codes for CASSQDRGGADLTYEQYF.

The chain links TRBV5-1 to TRBJ2-3, with a tentative D call TRBD2 (7 bases). Trimming stripped 2 bases from V and 0 bases from J, with 25 bases between. Germline assignment: CDR1 SGHRS and CDR2 YFSETQ. The CDR3 covers 20 residues. CDR3 in amino acids: CASSLRSVVKRGASTDTQYF. Written as DNA, the CDR3 is TGCGCCAGCAGCTTACGATCGGTGGTCAAACGGGGGGCTAGCACAGATACGCAGTATTTT.

J is TRBJ1-5 and V is TRBV9; 8 nucleotides line up with TRBD1. The germline V gene has CDR1 SGDLS and CDR2 YYNGEE. The CDR3 runs to 17 residues. The ends lost 4 bases at V and 0 bases at J; junction bases unmatched: 9. CDR3 DNA: TGTGCCAGCAGCCCCGGGACAGGAACCTATAGCAATCAGCCCCAGCATTTT. It translates to CASSPGTGTYSNQPQHF.

The rearrangement uses TRBV2 and TRBJ2-1; maybe TRBD2 (7 bases). The CDR3 length is 15 residues. Deletions cut 7 bases from V and 9 bases from J, with 22 bases between. Germline-derived CDR1 and CDR2 are SNHLY and FYNNEI. DNA of the CDR3: TGTGCCAGCAACCCCCCTGGGGGGGGGCGCATTGAGCAGTTCTTC. This codes for CASNPPGGGRIEQFF.

This clone occurred a few times. This chain uses TRBV14 with TRBJ1-1; maybe TRBD1 (5 bases). Trimming took off 6 bases at V and 1 base at J, with 12 bases between the two ends. The CDR3 is 14 residues long. Germline values: CDR1 SGHDN, CDR2 FVKESK. CDR3 in amino acids: CASSLDTGNTEAFF. CDR3 in DNA: TGTGCCAGCAGTCTAGACACAGGGAACACTGAAGCTTTCTTT.

This clone has a handful of counts. J is TRBJ2-7 and V is TRBV6-6; the match to TRBD1 covers 7 bases. V lost 5 bases and J lost 0; bases outside the gene matches: 7. The CDR3 runs to 15 residues. Germline CDR1 MNHNY, CDR2 SVGAGI (reference sequence). Written as DNA, the CDR3 is TGTGCCAGCAGTCGATCCGGACAGGCCTCCTACGAGCAGTACTTC. This translates into CASSRSGQASYEQYF.

The chain has TRBV28 and TRBJ2-3; TRBD2 matches at 12 bases. The CDR3 spans 19 residues. The V gene end was trimmed by 6 bases and the J gene end by 4 bases; junction bases not matched to a gene: 17. The V gene's germline CDR1 is MDHEN and CDR2 SYDVKM. The CDR3 here is CASSPRRTSGTGRSDTQYF. The CDR3 DNA reads as TGTGCCAGCAGCCCTAGGAGGACTAGCGGGACCGGGAGGTCAGATACGCAGTATTTT.

The chain is built from TRBV6-5 and TRBJ1-4; the D gene is possibly TRBD1 (5 bases). This CDR3 region has 14 residues. V lost 6 bases and J 4 bases, leaving 12 bases between the germline ends. Per the germline V gene, CDR1 is MNHEY and CDR2 is SVGAGI. Here the CDR3 reads CASSPAGFNEKLFF. The DNA for the CDR3 is TGTGCCAGCAGCCCAGCAGGGTTTAATGAAAAACTGTTTTTT.

The V and J genes are TRBV18 and TRBJ1-1; no firm D call. Germline V gene sequence: CDR1 KGHSH, CDR2 LQKENI. The CDR3 has 15 amino acids. V lost 3 bases and J 1 base, leaving 12 bases between the germline ends. CDR3 bases: TGTGCCAGCTCACCTTTGGAGAATGGGAACACTGAAGCTTTCTTT. This translates into CASSPLENGNTEAFF.

This chain links TRBV28 with TRBJ1-1; 10 nucleotides line up with TRBD1. CDR1 MDHEN and CDR2 SYDVKM come from the germline V gene. J was trimmed by 5 bases and V by 3 bases; bases with no gene match: 9. The CDR3 consists of 16 residues. This CDR3 reads CASSFPRDRGWTEAFF. The CDR3 DNA reads TGTGCCAGCAGTTTCCCCCGGGACAGGGGTTGGACTGAAGCTTTCTTT.

This clone was picked up one time. The chain links TRBV10-2 to TRBJ1-1; TRBD1 agrees at 10 bases. This CDR3 has 15 amino acids. Trimming took 5 bases from V and 1 from J; bases not matched to a gene: 4. Germline loops: CDR1 WSHSY, CDR2 SAAADI. CDR3 in DNA: TGCGCCAGCAGTCGGACAGGGGGGAGGAACACTGAAGCTTTCTTT. Its translation: CASSRTGGRNTEAFF.

The V call is TRBV25-1, the J call TRBJ1-3, with 7 positions matching TRBD1. Trimming removed 8 bases from V and 4 bases from J; junction bases left unmatched: 8. Germline V gene lookup returns CDR1 MGHDK and CDR2 SYGVNS. The CDR3 is 14 residues long. The CDR3 sequence: CASGPTGAGNTIYF. CDR3 DNA sequence: TGTGCCAGCGGTCCTACAGGGGCCGGAAACACCATATATTTT.

The table lists this clone with a few counts. This chain's CDR3 is CASRGLAGADEQFF. CDR3 DNA: TGTGCCAGCAGGGGACTAGCGGGAGCCGATGAGCAGTTCTTC. V and J are TRBV28 and TRBJ2-1; 14 positions agree with TRBD2. Germline assignment: CDR1 MDHEN and CDR2 SYDVKM. The CDR3 is made up of 14 amino acids. V lost 6 bases and J lost 8; bases outside the gene matches: 3.

The table lists this clone with a few counts. This chain joins TRBV30 and TRBJ2-3, with unresolved D. The CDR3 extends over 13 amino acids. V was trimmed by 0 bases and J by 6 bases, leaving 10 bases between them. Per germline, CDR1 GTSNPN and CDR2 SVGIG (reference sequence). This CDR3 reads CAWSVRVSDTQYF. DNA for the CDR3: TGTGCCTGGAGTGTACGAGTCTCGGATACGCAGTATTTT.